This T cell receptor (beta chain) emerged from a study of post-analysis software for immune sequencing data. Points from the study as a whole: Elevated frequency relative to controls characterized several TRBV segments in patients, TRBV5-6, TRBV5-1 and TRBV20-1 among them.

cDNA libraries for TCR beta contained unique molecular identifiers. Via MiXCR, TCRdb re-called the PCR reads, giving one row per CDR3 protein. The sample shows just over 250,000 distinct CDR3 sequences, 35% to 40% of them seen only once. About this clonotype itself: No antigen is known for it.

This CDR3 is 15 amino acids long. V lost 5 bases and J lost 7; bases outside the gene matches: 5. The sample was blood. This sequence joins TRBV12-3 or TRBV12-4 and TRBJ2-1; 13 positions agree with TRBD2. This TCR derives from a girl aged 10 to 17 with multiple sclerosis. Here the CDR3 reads CASSPGLAGRNEQFF. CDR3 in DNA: TGTGCCAGCAGTCCGGGACTAGCGGGAAGGAATGAGCAGTTCTTC.